The 21 T cell receptor beta chains below all came from one sample that was sequenced in a study of CD8 T cells in ankylosing spondylitis. Study results and caveats: What seemed typical of ankylosing spondylitis blood was a TCR beta motif built from several highly homologous variants.

TCRdb re-derived calls from the 5' RACE reads in MiXCR, one entry per CDR3 protein. The table shows about 540,000 distinct CDR3 sequences, with roughly 13% occurring only once. These TCRs' antigens remain unknown. Sequenced input: blood, either unsorted or a sorted T cell fraction (not recorded which). The receptor set was obtained from a male donor with ankylosing spondylitis.

This clonotype was counted between two and nine times. The CDR3 DNA reads TGCGCCAGCAGCTTGGTAGACAGGGTAACTGAAGCTTTCTTT. This sequence encodes CASSLVDRVTEAFF. The chain recombines TRBV5-1 with TRBJ1-1, with TRBD1 identical over 7 bases. Germline V gene lookup returns CDR1 SGHRS and CDR2 YFSETQ. Germline trimming cut 0 bases from V and 5 bases from J; bases unmatched to any gene: 4. The CDR3 extends over 14 amino acids.

The J gene is TRBJ2-1, the V gene TRBV11-3; 15 nucleotides agree with TRBD2. V trimming: 1 base; J trimming: 5 bases; junction bases outside the gene matches: 3. CDR3 length equals 17 residues. From germline, CDR1 is SGHNT and CDR2 YENEEA. The CDR3 loop is CASSLVGLAGGNNEQFF. The CDR3 region has the DNA TGTGCCAGCAGCTTAGTCGGACTAGCGGGAGGGAACAATGAGCAGTTCTTC.

This CDR3 is CASSLAGGQAETQYF. The CDR3 DNA sequence: TGTGCCAGCAGCTTGGCAGGGGGCCAAGCTGAGACCCAGTACTTC. The V gene is TRBV11-2, the J gene TRBJ2-5; 8 nucleotides match TRBD1. Germline V lookup: CDR1 SGHAT, CDR2 FQNNGV. The CDR3 has 15 amino acids. V dropped 3 bases and J dropped 5; count of bases not matched to a gene: 8.

Only a few counts were recorded for this clonotype. The gene calls are TRBV20-1 and TRBJ2-1, with 15 nucleotides matching TRBD2. J gave up 2 bases and V 5 bases, and 10 bases lay outside the gene matches. The CDR3 totals 18 residues. From germline, CDR1 is DFQATT and CDR2 SNEGSKA (reference sequence). CDR3 DNA: TGCAGTGCTGCTCCGATGGGACTAGCGGGAGGAACCTACAATGAGCAGTTCTTC. Its translation: CSAAPMGLAGGTYNEQFF.

V usage is TRBV25-1 and J usage is TRBJ2-7, with 10 bases lining up with TRBD2. Germline V gives CDR1 MGHDK, CDR2 SYGVNS. This CDR3 is 15 amino acids long. V gave up 3 bases and J gave up 3 bases; unmatched junction bases: 5. The DNA for the CDR3 is TGTGCCAGCAGTGAGTCGGGACTAGCGAGCTACGAGCAGTACTTC. This encodes CASSESGLASYEQYF.

The chain links TRBV5-5 to TRBJ2-3, with 9 positions matching TRBD1. The CDR3 has 16 residues. Germline lookup yields CDR1 SGHKS and CDR2 YYEKEE (reference sequence). Trimming removed 0 bases from V and 3 bases from J; junction bases left unmatched: 5. This chain's CDR3 is CASSLGPGQGTDTQYF. CDR3 nucleotide sequence: TGTGCCAGCAGCTTGGGCCCGGGACAGGGAACAGATACGCAGTATTTT. Supplemented by reference TRBV5-5 and TRBJ2-3, the full variable domain reads DAGVTQSPTHLIKTRGQQVTLRCSPISGHKSVSWYQQVLGQGPQFIFQYYEKEERGRGNFPDRFSARQFPNYSSELNVNALLLGDSALYLCASSLGPGQGTDTQYFGPGTRLTVL.

This clonotype was picked up a small number of times. This CDR3 reads CASSLDGGVGDTQYF. As DNA, the CDR3 is TGTGCCAGCAGCTTAGATGGGGGGGTGGGGGATACGCAGTATTTT. V gene TRBV11-2 combines with J gene TRBJ2-3; the match to TRBD2 covers 7 bases. The CDR3 totals 15 residues. Germline CDR1 and CDR2: SGHAT and FQNNGV. Losses at the gene ends were 0 bases for V and 6 bases for J; bases not matched to a gene: 6. The variable domain in full, completed from reference TRBV11-2 and TRBJ2-3, reads EAGVAQSPRYKIIEKRQSVAFWCNPISGHATLYWYQQILGQGPKLLIQFQNNGVVDDSQLPKDRFSAERLKGVDSTLKIQPAKLEDSAVYLCASSLDGGVGDTQYFGPGTRLTVL.

This clonotype was seen a handful of times. This chain uses TRBV19 with TRBJ2-1, with 8 bases identical to TRBD1. V shed 7 bases, J shed 3 bases, and the junction held 14 bases outside the gene matches. This CDR3 comprises 17 residues. Germline V gene lookup returns CDR1 LNHDA and CDR2 SQIVND (reference sequence). In nucleotides, the CDR3 is TGTGCCAGTACCCCAGCGGCCAGGGGGCGAATCTACAATGAGCAGTTCTTC. Amino acid sequence: CASTPAARGRIYNEQFF.

Many counts were recorded for this clonotype. CDR3 bases: TGCGCCAGCAGCTTTAGCGGGAGAGCGGCCTACGAGCAGTACTTC. It is translated as CASSFSGRAAYEQYF. V is TRBV5-1 and J is TRBJ2-7, with 9 nucleotides matching TRBD2. The CDR3 runs to 15 residues. CDR1 and CDR2 (germline): SGHRS, YFSETQ. Losses at the gene ends were 2 bases for V and 2 bases for J; bases not matched to a gene: 5.

This clonotype was seen many times. The chain is built from TRBV10-3 and TRBJ2-5; tentatively, D is TRBD2 (7 bases). V lost 4 bases to trimming and J lost 3 bases, with 12 bases between them. CDR3 length: 14 residues. Germline V gene lookup returns CDR1 ENHRY and CDR2 SYGVKD. The CDR3 region has the DNA TGTGCCATCAGTGCGGGGGGCGGAGAAGAGACCCAGTACTTC. Protein product: CAISAGGGEETQYF.

This clonotype turned up a few times. The chain recombines TRBV2 with TRBJ2-3; 12 bases fit TRBD2. Germline CDR1 reads SNHLY; CDR2 reads FYNNEI. The CDR3 totals 14 residues. V lost 6 bases, J lost 5 bases, and 3 bases stayed unmatched. The CDR3 nucleotides read TGTGCCAGCAGGGCTAGCGGGAGGGGAGATACGCAGTATTTT. Translated: CASRASGRGDTQYF.

This clonotype was seen a handful of times. The CDR3 bases are TGTGCCAGCAGCTTAGCGGCTCGGGGGTACGAGCAGTACTTC. The encoded protein is CASSLAARGYEQYF. This sequence joins TRBV7-2 and TRBJ2-7; D may be TRBD2 (6 bases). This CDR3 comprises 14 residues. CDR1 is SGHTA and CDR2 is FQGNSA in the germline V gene. V was shortened by 0 bases and J by 4 bases, with 10 bases between the two germline ends. The full variable domain, with the rest looked up from reference TRBV7-2 and TRBJ2-7, is GAGVSQSPSNKVTEKGKDVELRCDPISGHTALYWYRQSLGQGLEFLIYFQGNSAPDKSGLPSDRFSAERTGGSVSTLTIQRTQQEDSAVYLCASSLAARGYEQYFGPGTRLTVT.

On this clonotype itself: A read error may produce the germline difference seen at one junction end. In DNA form, the CDR3 reads TGTGCCAGCACCTTGGACGGCGGGCAAGAGACCCAGTACTTC. This encodes CASTLDGGQETQYF. V gene TRBV5-8 combines with J gene TRBJ2-5, with D tentatively TRBD2 (5 bases). The CDR3 loop spans 14 amino acids. The germline gives CDR1 SGHTS, CDR2 YDEGEE.

Ten or more counts support this clonotype. CDR3 region: CATHRDSYNEQFF. DNA of the CDR3: TGTGCCACCCACAGGGACTCCTACAATGAGCAGTTCTTC. The J gene is TRBJ2-1, the V gene TRBV12-3 or TRBV12-4; possible D gene TRBD1, 6 bases. Trimming removed 10 bases from V and 0 bases from J, with 10 bases in between. There are 13 residues in the CDR3.

This clonotype was seen a handful of times. This chain uses TRBV30 with TRBJ2-3; 13 bases are shared with TRBD2. In germline, CDR1 is GTSNPN, CDR2 SVGIG (reference sequence). V trimming: 8 bases; J trimming: 4 bases; junction bases outside the gene matches: 6. This CDR3 region has 14 residues. As DNA, the CDR3 is TGTGCCCGGCGACTAGCGGGAGGACCAGATACGCAGTATTTT. It codes for CARRLAGGPDTQYF.

In this sample, this clonotype turned up a few times. The V and J genes are TRBV5-1 and TRBJ2-3, with D unclear. V was trimmed by 4 bases and J by 0 bases, leaving 6 bases between them. The CDR3 is 13 amino acids. The germline V gene encodes CDR1 SGHRS and CDR2 YFSETQ. The CDR3 is CASSEPSTDTQYF. CDR3 nucleotide sequence: TGCGCCAGCAGCGAACCTAGCACAGATACGCAGTATTTT.

As to this clonotype: Since the CDR3 does not end with the conserved phenylalanine or tryptophan, this likely comes from a read error. This rearrangement joins TRBV10-2 to TRBJ2-7; 8 nucleotides line up with TRBD1. Germline V gene data show CDR1 as WSHSY and CDR2 as SAAADI. Trimming took 1 base from V and 3 from J; bases not matched to a gene: 2. This CDR3 spans 14 amino acids. CDR3 bases: TGCGCCAGCAGTGAGTGGACAGGGATCTACGAGCAGTACCTC. Translation gives CASSEWTGIYEQYL.

This clonotype came up a few times. The V call is TRBV4-1, the J call TRBJ2-4, with D unresolved. Germline V lookup: CDR1 MGHRA, CDR2 YSYEKL. The CDR3 runs 16 residues. The ends were cut back, 0 bases at V and 6 bases at J, with 15 bases in the middle. This CDR3 reads CASSQESTLALNIQYF. For the CDR3, the DNA is TGCGCCAGCAGCCAAGAATCTACGTTGGCGTTAAACATTCAGTACTTC.

In its sample, this clonotype was seen a few times. This rearrangement joins TRBV4-1 to TRBJ1-6, with D perhaps matching TRBD1 (5 bases). The CDR3 extends over 17 amino acids. The ends were cut back, 1 base at V and 2 bases at J, with 12 bases in the middle. CDR1 and CDR2 from the germline V gene are MGHRA and YSYEKL. CDR3 coding DNA: TGCGCCAGCAGCCAAGTGAGGGGCGGCGCCTATAATTCACCCCTCCACTTT. This sequence encodes CASSQVRGGAYNSPLHF.

The V call is TRBV20-1, the J call TRBJ2-7; 12 bases match TRBD1. Germline V gene data show CDR1 as DFQATT and CDR2 as SNEGSKA (reference sequence). Trimming took 5 bases from V and 4 from J; bases not matched to a gene: 9. The CDR3 extends over 15 amino acids. The CDR3 sequence is CSARLGQGARYEQYF. As DNA, the CDR3 is TGCAGTGCTCGACTGGGACAGGGGGCCAGGTACGAGCAGTACTTC.

The genes are TRBV7-9 and TRBJ1-1; D is uncertain. CDR1 SEHNR and CDR2 FQNEAQ come from the germline V gene (reference sequence). Between the trimmed V and J ends, which lost 2 bases and 0 bases, there was a span of 10 bases. The CDR3 has 15 amino acids. DNA of the CDR3: TGTGCCAGCAGCTTATTTCGGCCGCTGAACACTGAAGCTTTCTTT. It encodes CASSLFRPLNTEAFF.